Reported below is one T cell receptor (beta chain). The antigen remains undetermined. The sample originates from a study of shared clonotypes between healthy human individuals. On the study more broadly: A couple of women and a few men aged 18 to 49 served as donors. Study-level points and caveats: Enrolling few donors narrowed the genetic and exposure-history diversity that was represented. Four donors had roughly 5.2% of their naive CD4 clonotypes in common.

TCRdb's copy holds only in-frame clones and misses some; the assay was immunoSEQ multiplex PCR. The data show millions of clones, approximately 95% seen once. The V and J ends lost 2 bases and 0 bases respectively, with 10 bases between them. This CDR3 spans 16 amino acids. Germline CDR1 reads SGHTA; CDR2 reads FQGTGA. This clonotype was sampled from a man between 18 and 35 years old in good health. Some clones in this sample may be carry-over from other donors' samples. The sample comprised naive CD4+ T cells from PBMCs. The subset is: CD45RA+ positively selected. V gene TRBV7-3 combines with J gene TRBJ2-2, with D unclear. CDR3 sequence: CASSLVSTANTGELFF. The CDR3 DNA reads TGTGCCAGCAGCTTAGTTTCCACAGCGAACACCGGGGAGCTGTTTTTT.